The TCR beta chain described here comes from a study of cytomegalovirus exposure and HLA in healthy donors (dated by TCRdb to between 2016 and 2019). About the investigation overall: An earlier analysis of approximately 600 of the donors reported 250 to 300 Gb of sequence data and roughly 100 million unique TCR beta sequences from around 200 million T cells. Among 350 to 400 genotyped donors of the cohort, an average of 235,054 unique TCR beta nucleotide sequences were sequenced per donor, 15% to 20% of them non-productive. HLA typing included class I and class II loci at four-digit resolution. In the later analysis, no new phenotypic data were used to find candidate immune exposures; instead, reliance was placed on TCR beta sequences and their occurrence across donors. Every repertoire in the discovery cohort had been generated on one and the same sequencing platform. The study profiled the T cell repertoires of around 700 subjects by immunosequencing and related them to cytomegalovirus serostatus. The number of typed donors differed by locus: about 629-630 for A, B, C, DRB1 and DQB1; 500 to 550 for DQA1; around 610 for DPA1; and roughly 490 for DPB1. Approximately 310 gigabases of sequencing data and tens of millions of unique TCR sequences made up an early release that covered some 640 HLA-typed donors. Of the 398 genotyped donors, around 81% fell in the genetic ancestry cluster associated with self-reported Caucasian donors. About 5 DR-DQ haplotypes were handled as single units for association and clustering, since linkage in the cohort was strong. In a later genetic analysis, genome-wide SNP genotypes for about 55% of the roughly 700 donors were used, and that subset was treated as a discovery cohort. A later analysis re-analyzed previously published TCR beta repertoires from hundreds of donors and added high-resolution HLA genotyping to study TCR occurrence patterns. In an earlier analysis of around 540 of the donors, high-throughput TCR beta sequencing was used to judge whether each TCR beta V gene segment behaved as functional or pseudogenic. Along with the 666-subject first cohort, a separate validation cohort of 120 different subjects was used. The study aimed to test whether cataloging public T cell receptors could reveal signatures of past pathogen exposure. To predict cytomegalovirus infection status, the study combined high-throughput TCR immunosequencing, statistical association of individual TCRs with disease status, and machine learning. Donor age, sex, ethnicity and CMV serostatus were compiled together with the repertoire data.

Notes on this clone: Its specific antigen is unknown. The sample holds no much larger clone one base away, and base qualities are not on file.

V loses 5 bases, J loses 5 bases, and the germline ends lie 15 bases apart. Its CDR3 holds 14 amino acids, cysteine through phenylalanine. Only CDR3 DNA remains: 42 bases, in frame from the first base. Via the germline V gene (reference sequence), CDR1 is SGHNT and CDR2 YYREEE. The cohort comprised around 690 healthy bone marrow donors. At the time of sampling, every cohort member was nominally healthy, though immune exposures that went unrecorded were likely present. The donor was CMV seronegative and belonged to the group of 352 seronegative cohort members. Every donor gave a peripheral blood sample, and the peripheral blood mononuclear cells from that sample were used for TCR beta sequencing. The Qiagen DNeasy Blood Extraction Kit was used to extract genomic DNA from the blood cell samples. Receptor amplification or capture employed the immunoSEQ multiplex PCR assay. The multiplex PCR relied on a mix of 60 forward primers for TCR Vbeta segments and 13 reverse primers for TCR Jbeta segments. The CDR3 region of rearranged TCR beta genes was amplified from genomic DNA by a multiplex PCR assay. The amplified TCR beta libraries were sequenced on the Illumina HiSeq System as 87-base-pair reads. Per the original workflow: In a later analysis, some 80 million unique TCR beta chains were counted across the 500 to 700 repertoires, and approximately 9.9 million of these chains were shared by at least two donors. Raw reads were error-corrected and collapsed into unique sequences by a nearest-neighbor algorithm in which closely related sequences were merged to remove PCR and sequencing errors. CDR3 sequences were aligned to IMGT reference sequences to assign V, D and J gene segments. For a sequence to be retained, at least a six-nucleotide match to both a V gene segment and a J gene segment was required. Rearrangements were called productive when the CDR3 lacked stop codons and stayed in frame with V and J; all others were non-productive. Following IMGT convention, CDR3 was defined as the stretch from the second conserved V-encoded cysteine to the conserved J-encoded phenylalanine. The earlier analysis of some 580 of the donors excluded any sequence lacking an unambiguous match to a single V gene segment. In an earlier analysis of approximately 550 of the donors, V segments were called functional above 56.7% productive rearrangements and were called segregating when the between-donor standard deviation exceeded 5%. A statistical classification framework was built to diagnose cytomegalovirus status from the catalog of TCR beta chain sequences. V and J gene assignment, in a later analysis, came from comparing TCR nucleotide sequences with IMGT/GENE-DB human TR gene sequences. Using the TCRdist pipeline, a later analysis assigned CDR3 sequences along with most-parsimonious VDJ recombination scenarios. In a later analysis, each TCR beta chain was defined by its CDR3 amino acid sequence together with its V-gene family, and reads lacking a unique V-gene family were excluded. To address suspected cross-contamination and a sequencing artifact, a later analysis removed roughly 640 highly shared, low-generation-probability nucleotide sequences. In a later analysis, a clonal expansion index for each public chain was calculated from normalized within-repertoire ranks of inferred template counts. Generation probabilities in a later analysis came from a VDJ recombination model fitted to out-of-frame rearrangements, and those results were checked against IGoR. A later analysis scored TCR-TCR, TCR-HLA and TCR-CMV co-occurrence with hypergeometric tests, applying a repertoire-size bias correction to TCR pairs. A later analysis estimated false discovery rates by permuting HLA or CMV assignments 20 times. In a later analysis, co-occurring TCRs were grouped with DBSCAN, and TCRdist sequence similarity was added when clustering was performed within HLA-allele-positive subsets. For co-occurrence clustering, repertoires with fewer than 30,000 or more than 120,000 public chains were excluded, along with roughly 5 repertoires with anomalous nucleotide sharing. TCRdb obtained this table from immuneACCESS and retained in-frame rearrangements with V and J assigned. These tables miss some clones; where compared with another copy, unresolved V genes account for less than half of the shortfall, and the remainder is unexplained. D and trimming come from the DNA, and the V and J calls and clone size come from that table. Counted in this sample were 120,000 to 150,000 clones; roughly 78% of them appeared once. The leading ten clones occupy about 2.2% of the sample.

The investigation overall reported the following: According to a later genetic analysis, donors in an Asian-associated ancestry cluster had fewer N-insertions in productive TCRs than the roughly 670-donor mean. In the study, 150 to 200 TCR beta chains were listed as associated with cytomegalovirus. A few of the identified cytomegalovirus-associated TCR beta chains were confirmed in vitro to be specific for cytomegalovirus antigens. In a later analysis, the rate of TCR association differed among HLA loci, with DRB1 alleles having the most associated TCRs and HLA-C alleles having the fewest. Most TCR sequences were seen in very few donors, while some public TCRs were found in many individuals. A further reported finding was that TCR beta sequences accurately predicted the HLA-A and HLA-B alleles for most subjects in the first cohort. In a later analysis, some 17,000 TCR beta sequences were associated with specific HLA alleles at a false discovery rate of 0.05. Several of the top co-occurrence clusters appeared to be linked to parvovirus B19, influenza, CMV and Epstein-Barr virus, according to a later analysis. Broadly in line with IMGT annotations, most TCR beta V segments showed up in productive rearrangements about 90% or about 30% of the time in an earlier analysis of a few hundred of the donors. This cohort had only TCR beta chains sequenced, and the lack of alpha or paired-chain data limited which features could be detected. Correlated functional status among segregating V segments might be attributable to linkage disequilibrium, but an unknown experimental factor could not be ruled out. HLA typing was unavailable for some donors at each locus, so association tests used only the typed subset. A cluster of highly shared sequence variants was judged likely to represent a technical artifact of the sequencing pipeline. The authors suggested that the approach could potentially be generalized to other disease states and immunological phenotypes. An association between a missense DCLRE1C variant and V-gene and J-gene trimming of TCR beta chains was found in a later genetic analysis and replicated in an independent cohort. A later analysis found that HLA-associated TCR beta chains were more clonally expanded and had lower generation probabilities than equally common non-associated chains. Cytomegalovirus status was reported to be diagnosed by the classifier with high specificity and sensitivity in both the original and validation cohorts. For the cohort, immune exposure information was limited to CMV serostatus. The presence/absence analyses assumed that sequencing depth was roughly uniform across donors, and that assumption may not be true. According to a later analysis, most CMV-associated TCR beta chains appeared to be HLA-restricted, and the HLA associations seemed to be driven largely by CMV exposure. When HLA alleles, especially DR and DQ, strongly co-occurred, attributing TCR associations to individual alleles was difficult. Some IMGT-functional V segments, including TRBV6-2 and TRBV6-3, could not be told apart with the 87-base-pair reads, so those segments were excluded. The earlier analysis of 587 of the donors excluded 15 to 20 rarely observed V segments, including chromosome 9 orphons, because counts were too low.

Sequenced sample: PBMCs. The V and J genes are TRBV5-4 and TRBJ2-3, with the D gene too uncertain to name. The receptor was derived from a man aged 30-40 years in good health and CMV-seronegative. The CDR3 amino acid sequence is: CASSSRGGLDTQYF. The base sequence is TGTGCCAGCAGTTCTAGAGGCGGTTTAGATACGCAGTATTTT. With the rest looked up from the reference TRBV5-4 and TRBJ2-3 genes rather than sequenced, the full variable domain is ETGVTQSPTHLIKTRGQQVTLRCSSQSGHNTVSWYQQALGQGPQFIFQYYREEENGRGNFPPRFSGLQFPNYSSELNVNALELDDSALYLCASSSRGGLDTQYFGPGTRLTVL.